This T cell receptor beta chain was retrieved from a study of cytomegalovirus exposure and HLA in healthy donors. On this clone itself: The antigen remains undetermined.

TCRdb keeps only in-frame clones here, not all; method: immunoSEQ multiplex PCR. The top ten clones hold about 1.8% of a sample with roughly 120,000 clones, about 87% of them seen once. The CDR3 covers 14 residues. Trimming took 4 bases from V and 3 from J; bases not matched to a gene: 2. Germline CDR1 SGHTA, CDR2 FQGNSA. Findings of the study overall: According to a later analysis, TCR clusters from the first cohort tended to co-occur in the roughly 120 validation repertoires. In vitro data verified a few CMV-associated chains as specific for CMV antigens.

The receptor was derived from a man younger than 35 in good health and CMV-seronegative. The chain carries TRBV7-2 and TRBJ2-7; 11 bases agree with TRBD1. Sequenced material: PBMCs. The CDR3 DNA sequence: TGTGCCAGCAGCTCCGGGACAGGGGGCTACGAGCAGTACTTC. Amino acid sequence: CASSSGTGGYEQYF.